This is a list of T cell receptor beta chains from one sample in a study of blood T cell repertoires in COVID-19. Only in-frame clones appear in the TCRdb table, and some are missing; sequencing was by immunoSEQ multiplex PCR. This sample yields about 30,000 clones, of which more than 85% are seen a single time; approximately 12% belongs to the top ten. Input material: peripheral blood. The receptors derive from a human donor in a cohort sampled during active COVID-19. The donor label of this sample is uncertain. Both conserved end residues are part of each CDR3. A D gene is named only where the DNA matches it firmly.

NA	TRBJ2-5	TRBV7-9	CASSLVSSEETQYF
NA	TRBJ2-7	TRBV28	CASSAAGTRGWYEQYF
NA	TRBJ2-5	TRBV19	CASSGGPQETQYF
NA	TRBJ1-3	TRBV6-5	CASSRGGWDTIYF
NA	TRBJ2-5	TRBV27	CASSLRSAGQETQYF
TRBD1	TRBJ2-1	TRBV4-1	CASSPTGVGEQFF
TRBD2	TRBJ2-1	TRBV5-6	CASSTALSGSIDEQFF
TRBD2	TRBJ2-1	TRBV20-1	CSASGLAGARSYNEQFF
NA	TRBJ2-1	TRBV19	CASSNRGWGDEQFF
TRBD1	TRBJ2-5	TRBV5-1	CASSLDRDRQETQYF
NA	TRBJ1-2	TRBV6-5	CASETGSYGYTF
NA	TRBJ2-7	TRBV5-4	CASSPQRGSSYEQYF
NA	TRBJ2-2	TRBV5-1	CASSLMQITTPGELFF
NA	TRBJ1-4	TRBV15	CATSRDAAATNEKLFF
TRBD1	TRBJ2-2	TRBV10-1	CASSADRGVGELFF
NA	TRBJ2-3	TRBV6-5	CASSQRADTQYF
TRBD1	TRBJ1-5	TRBV7-8	CASSDNRGLPPQHF
TRBD1	TRBJ1-4	TRBV28	CASSFGTVEKLFF
NA	TRBJ1-3	TRBV5-5	CASSLDGGWGNTIYF
TRBD1	TRBJ2-6	TRBV18	CASSPLQGSSGANVLTF
NA	TRBJ1-1	TRBV19	CASGYTEAFF
TRBD2	TRBJ2-3	TRBV11-2	CASSPRASGTTDTQYF
NA	TRBJ1-6	TRBV21-1	CASSPGGLGSPLHF
NA	TRBJ2-7	TRBV27	CASSVLWRTYEQYF
NA	TRBJ1-6	TRBV11-2	CASSFAGADSPLHF
NA	TRBJ2-1	TRBV18	CASSLVVYEQFF
TRBD1	TRBJ1-1	TRBV5-1	CASSANPGQGRTEAFF
NA	TRBJ2-3	TRBV30	CAWSVEGRAGWQYF
NA	TRBJ2-5	TRBV7-6	CASSLVGFGETQYF
NA	TRBJ1-1	TRBV2	CASSLGGFGEAFF
TRBD1	TRBJ2-7	TRBV7-2	CASSLVGQGLYEQYF
NA	TRBJ2-3	TRBV27	CASSLKRAGSTDTQYF
NA	TRBJ1-2	TRBV7-9	CASGNRAEDGYTF
NA	TRBJ2-4	TRBV29-1	CSVEDPLAKNIQYF
TRBD2	TRBJ2-2	TRBV7-9	CASTLTSVTTRELFF
NA	TRBJ1-1	TRBV29-1	CSVEEEGYWTEAFF
NA	TRBJ2-2	TRBV11-1	CASSFQGLELFF
TRBD1	TRBJ2-2	TRBV3-1/TRBV3-2	CATRRQGGAGELFF
NA	TRBJ2-5	TRBV28	CASRETGRSETQYF
TRBD2	TRBJ2-1	TRBV4-1	CASSQNPGLVLREQFF
TRBD2	TRBJ2-5	TRBV5-6	CASSLEISGSKETQYF
NA	TRBJ1-2	TRBV3-1/TRBV3-2	CASSPQGSNVANYGYTF
NA	TRBJ2-5	TRBV28	CASRSGSRGIGRTQYF